The present TCR beta chain was sequenced within a study of radiation and T cells in renal cell carcinoma. The protocol was immunoSEQ multiplex PCR, while the TCRdb copy is restricted to in-frame clones and leaves out a portion. This sample has 150,000 to 200,000 clones; less than 90% occur once, and the top ten carry about 11%. Study findings and constraints: Top tumor clonotypes rose in blood 2 weeks post-radiation, then contracted.

With respect to this clone: As yet, its antigen is unknown.

The time point was: blood 4 weeks post-SBRT, at nephrectomy. The treatment: 15 Gy SBRT to primary tumor, nephrectomy 4 weeks later. Nephrectomy followed 15 Gy stereotactic body radiation by 4 weeks. This renal cell carcinoma was of the clear cell type. V dropped 0 bases and J dropped 6 bases, with 16 bases sitting between them. Germline loops: CDR1 SGDLS, CDR2 YYNGEE. This CDR3 is 17 amino acids long. The chain joins TRBV9 to TRBJ1-6, with D hard to call. The sample was blood, taken from a patient whose treatment included radiotherapy and nephrectomy. This sequence originates from a woman aged 45-59 years with renal cell carcinoma. For the CDR3, the DNA is TGTGCCAGCAGCGTAGCAGGTCAAAGCTCCGGTAATTCACCCCTCCACTTT. Translated, it gives CASSVAGQSSGNSPLHF.